Shown below are 6 T cell receptor beta chains from a single sample sequenced in a study of blood T cells in healthy people across ages. Next came a second PCR, run for about 6 to 11 cycles, which used a sample-barcoded 5' primer along with a J-beta primer mix. TCRdb passed the 5' RACE reads through MiXCR, listing each CDR3 protein once. In the table there are approximately 800,000 distinct CDR3 sequences, about 46% of which are singletons. The sample consisted of blood. The receptors were sampled from a man aged 80 or over in good health.

This clonotype was recorded only once. V is TRBV4-3 and J is TRBJ2-1; D is ambiguous. Trimming took off 1 base at V and 10 bases at J, with 11 bases between the two ends. The CDR3 is 13 amino acids. From germline, CDR1 is LGHNA and CDR2 YSLEER. The CDR3 region has the DNA TGCGCCAGCAGCCAAGGCCTCAACCAGGAGCAGTTCTTC. Its translation is CASSQGLNQEQFF.

Only a few counts were recorded for this clonotype. The chain uses TRBV5-1 and TRBJ1-6; D perhaps matches TRBD1 (5 bases). Trimming stripped 4 bases from V and 6 bases from J, with 17 bases between. CDR3 length equals 16 residues. The germline gives CDR1 SGHRS, CDR2 YFSETQ. The DNA for the CDR3 is TGCGCCAGCAGCCAATCCCCCGGGACGGGTAATTCACCCCTCCACTTT. This translates into CASSQSPGTGNSPLHF.

This clonotype occurred once. The rearrangement links TRBV11-2 to TRBJ2-4; perhaps TRBD1 as D (6 bases). The end of the DNA fits TRBJ2-5 better, so the J call may be wrong. Germline-derived CDR1 and CDR2 are SGHAT and FQNNGV. CDR3 length equals 15 residues. The CDR3 sequence is CASSLNRGIGETQYF. CDR3 bases: TGTGCCAGCAGCTTGAATAGGGGGATAGGGGAGACCCAGTACTTC.

The chain links TRBV9 to TRBJ2-3; D is tentatively TRBD1 or TRBD2 (5 bases each). Trimming stripped 4 bases from V and 3 bases from J, with 12 bases between. The germline V gene encodes CDR1 SGDLS and CDR2 YYNGEE. The CDR3 is 14 residues long. The CDR3 bases are TGTGCCAGCAGCCCGAAGGGGACGACAGATACGCAGTATTTT. Its protein is CASSPKGTTDTQYF. The full variable domain, its missing parts supplied by reference TRBV9 and TRBJ2-3, is DSGVTQTPKHLITATGQRVTLRCSPRSGDLSVYWYQQSLDQGLQFLIQYYNGEERAKGNILERFSAQQFPDLHSELNLSSLELGDSALYFCASSPKGTTDTQYFGPGTRLTVL.

The V call is TRBV7-3, the J call TRBJ2-7, with 7 bases that match TRBD2. CDR1 is SGHTA, CDR2 FQGTGA, per germline. J was trimmed by 4 bases and V by 2 bases; bases with no gene match: 8. The CDR3 sequence is 15 residues long. The CDR3 is CASSLYGGGRYEQYF. The CDR3 coding sequence is TGTGCCAGCAGCTTATACGGGGGAGGGAGGTACGAGCAGTACTTC.

This clonotype came up a few times. The J gene is TRBJ2-1, the V gene TRBV15, with 9 positions matching TRBD2. The CDR3 runs 17 residues. The V gene's germline CDR1 is LNHNV and CDR2 YYDKDF (reference sequence). J lost 7 bases, V lost 3 bases, and 13 bases had no gene match. CDR3 in DNA: TGTGCCACCAGCAGGAGGAGATTAGCGGGAGTGGTAAATGAGCAGTTCTTC. Encoded protein: CATSRRRLAGVVNEQFF.